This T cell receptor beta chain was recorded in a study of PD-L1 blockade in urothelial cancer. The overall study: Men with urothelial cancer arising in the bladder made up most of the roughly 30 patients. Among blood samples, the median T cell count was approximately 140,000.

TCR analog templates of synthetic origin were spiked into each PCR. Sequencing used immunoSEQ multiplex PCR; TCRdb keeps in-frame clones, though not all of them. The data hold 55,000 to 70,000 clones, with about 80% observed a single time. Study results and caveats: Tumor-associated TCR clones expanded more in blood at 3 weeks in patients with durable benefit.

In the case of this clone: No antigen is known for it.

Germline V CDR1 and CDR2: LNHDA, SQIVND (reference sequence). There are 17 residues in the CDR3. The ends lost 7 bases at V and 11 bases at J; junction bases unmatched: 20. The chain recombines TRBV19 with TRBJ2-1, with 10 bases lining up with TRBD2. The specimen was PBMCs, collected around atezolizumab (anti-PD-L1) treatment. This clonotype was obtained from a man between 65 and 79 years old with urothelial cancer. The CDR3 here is CASTPRASGSHSIQQFF. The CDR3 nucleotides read TGTGCCAGTACCCCCAGGGCTAGCGGGAGCCATTCTATTCAGCAGTTCTTC.